This T cell receptor (beta chain) originates from a study of T cell responses to AZD1222 COVID-19 vaccine. Libraries were prepared by immunoSEQ multiplex PCR; TCRdb keeps only in-frame clonotypes and omits some of them. The sample yields around 110,000 clones, approximately 83% seen once. Germline lookup yields CDR1 MNHNY and CDR2 SVGAGI (reference sequence). Deletions cut 0 bases from V and 8 bases from J, with 4 bases between. The CDR3 extends over 12 amino acids. The sample in question was peripheral blood, obtained on day 0 of MenACWY control vaccination. The V gene is TRBV6-6, the J gene TRBJ1-4; D uncertain. This clonotype was obtained from an adult in good health. The DNA of the CDR3 is TGTGCCAGCAGTTACTCGAGGGAAAAACTGTTTTTT. Translation gives CASSYSREKLFF.